This T cell receptor (beta chain) was identified during a study of early T cells in non-severe SARS-CoV-2 infection. Whole-study context: The authors sequenced bulk RNA from unsorted whole blood, leaving chains unpaired. Overall study results and limits: VDJdb matching skewed toward anti-spike CD8 responses, missing private and CD4 specificities.

This CDR3 has 15 amino acids. The J segment lost 5 bases and the V segment lost 2 bases, leaving 4 bases of the junction unmatched. The germline gives CDR1 MNHEY, CDR2 SVGAGI. Comments on this clonotype: Antigen specificity is unknown.

Researchers tagged individual cDNA molecules with unique molecular identifiers. TCRdb reprocessed the 5' RACE reads via MiXCR and lists one record per CDR3 protein. The data contain nearly 30,000 distinct CDR3 sequences, approximately 4.8% of them seen just once; the ten biggest clones take up roughly 10%. The specimen was whole blood. This TCR came from an adult who was a healthcare worker with PCR-confirmed SARS-CoV-2 infection or an uninfected control (not recorded which). J is TRBJ2-2 and V is TRBV6-5; 8 positions agree with TRBD1. CDR3 nucleotides: TGTGCCAGCAGTTACACAGGGGGGAGGACCGGGGAGCTGTTTTTT. It translates to CASSYTGGRTGELFF.